This TCR beta chain was sequenced for a study of vaccination and CD4 T cells after COVID-19. This clonotype showed up just a few times. Its antigen is not known. Sequencing of DNA taken from cultured CD4+ T cells relied on the Oncomine TCR Beta short-read assay. The authors extracted genomic DNA from cultured CD4+ T cells. From the PCR reads, TCRdb called clonotypes with MiXCR, one entry per CDR3 protein. Among 20,000 to 30,000 distinct CDR3 sequences listed, 40% were seen once. CDR1 DFQATT and CDR2 SNEGSKA come from the germline V gene (reference sequence). The germline V and J ends were trimmed by 0 bases and 6 bases, with 8 bases remaining between them. There are 12 residues in the CDR3. Study outcomes and limitations: Convalescent patients' median share of reactive clones seen only post-vaccination was 80% to 90%.

Treatment given: approximately 9-day PBMC culture with coronavirus spike peptide pools or control peptides (ViraFEST assay). The clonotype originates from a human donor who had recovered from COVID-19. The chain carries TRBV20-1 and TRBJ1-2, with D perhaps TRBD1 (6 bases). The sample comprised CD4+ T cells from blood, cultured in vitro. CDR3 sequence reads: CSARDYRDGYTF. CDR3 sequence (DNA): TGCAGTGCTAGAGATTACAGGGATGGCTACACCTTC.